Following are 27 T cell receptor beta chains from one sample sequenced in a study of T cells in localized non-small cell lung cancer. Data came from immunoSEQ multiplex PCR; TCRdb stores just in-frame clones and leaves some out. The sample holds about 1,200 clones, about 35% seen once. Sequencing was performed on normal lung tissue next to the tumor, taken before any cancer treatment. Every receptor here comes from a male donor at least 60 years old with stage I squamous cell lung carcinoma.

The rearrangement uses TRBV19 and TRBJ2-1; 11 bases agree with TRBD2. V shed 2 bases, J shed 7 bases, and the junction held 13 bases outside the gene matches. Looked up from germline, CDR1 is LNHDA and CDR2 is SQIVND (reference sequence). The CDR3 runs 18 residues. CDR3 in DNA: TGTGCCAGTAGTATACGGGGGCTAGCGGGAGGCCGGAGGAATGAGCAGTTCTTC. It encodes CASSIRGLAGGRRNEQFF. The variable domain in full, completed from reference TRBV19 and TRBJ2-1, reads DGGITQSPKYLFRKEGQNVTLSCEQNLNHDAMYWYRQDPGQGLRLIYYSQIVNDFQKGDIAEGYSVSREKKESFPLTVTSAQKNPTAFYLCASSIRGLAGGRRNEQFFGPGTRLTVL.

This rearrangement joins TRBV9 to TRBJ2-7, with a possible D match to TRBD1 (5 bases). CDR3 length: 13 amino acids. The germline gives CDR1 SGDLS, CDR2 YYNGEE. The V and J ends lost 5 bases and 4 bases respectively, with 13 bases between them. The CDR3 here is CASSAPDSYEQYF. The CDR3 coding sequence is TGTGCCAGCAGTGCACCAGACAGTTACGAGCAGTACTTC.

This clone was seen a few times. The chain employs TRBV7-6 and TRBJ2-3, with TRBD2 identical over 14 bases. Trimming cost V 5 bases and J 4 bases; bases outside gene matches: 5. The germline V gene has CDR1 SGHVS and CDR2 FNYEAQ. The CDR3 contains 16 residues. This CDR3 is CASSPGLAGVSDTQYF. The CDR3 region has the DNA TGTGCCAGCAGCCCGGGACTAGCGGGAGTGTCAGATACGCAGTATTTT.

In this sample, this clone is medium-sized. The genes are TRBV6-8 and TRBJ2-7; D gene unclear. Germline V gene data show CDR1 as MNHGY and CDR2 as SAAAGT. The length of the CDR3 is 12 residues. Trimming stripped 2 bases from V and 2 bases from J, with 4 bases between. The CDR3 region has the DNA TGTGCCAGCAGTTACGGACCCTACGAGCAGTACTTC. Its protein is CASSYGPYEQYF.

This clone was found a few times. The chain employs TRBV11-3 and TRBJ1-5; weak D call: TRBD1 (5 bases). Germline V gene data show CDR1 as SGHNT and CDR2 as YENEEA. The CDR3 runs 15 residues. Trimming removed 4 bases from V and 4 bases from J, with 14 bases in between. As DNA, the CDR3 is TGTGCCAGCAGCTCATTGGGAGAGGGGAATCAGCCCCAGCATTTT. Its translation: CASSSLGEGNQPQHF.

The V and J genes are TRBV14 and TRBJ2-7, with TRBD2 matching over 7 bases. Trimming removed 5 bases from V and 4 bases from J; junction bases left unmatched: 5. From germline, CDR1 is SGHDN and CDR2 FVKESK. This CDR3 is built from 13 residues. CDR3 region: CASSAPGGYEQYF. CDR3 in DNA: TGTGCCAGCAGCGCCCCCGGGGGGTACGAGCAGTACTTC.

This chain uses TRBV19 with TRBJ2-1; no reliable D call. The germline gives CDR1 LNHDA, CDR2 SQIVND (reference sequence). The V end lost 9 bases, the J end lost 4 bases, and 16 bases lay between the germline ends. This CDR3 spans 14 amino acids. CDR3 nucleotide sequence: TGTGCCAGCGCTCCGTTGGGTGGATACAATGAGCAGTTCTTC. Amino acids: CASAPLGGYNEQFF.

The J gene is TRBJ2-3, the V gene TRBV9; D remains ambiguous. V gave up 0 bases and J gave up 5 bases, with 4 bases separating them. The CDR3 has 12 residues. Germline V gives CDR1 SGDLS, CDR2 YYNGEE. The CDR3, as DNA: TGTGCCAGCAGCGTAGGGGAAGATACGCAGTATTTT. This codes for CASSVGEDTQYF.

In its sample, this clone is medium-sized (0.01 to 0.1%). This chain uses TRBV11-3 with TRBJ1-4; D not certain. Trimming took off 1 base at V and 4 bases at J, with 10 bases between the two ends. Germline assignment: CDR1 SGHNT and CDR2 YENEEA. This CDR3 region has 15 residues. The CDR3 loop reads CASSLGTGFNEKLFF. The CDR3 bases are TGTGCCAGCAGCTTAGGGACCGGTTTTAATGAAAAACTGTTTTTT.

This clone was recorded a few times. This chain uses TRBV4-1 with TRBJ1-1; no clear D. V was clipped by 0 bases and J by 11 bases, with 13 bases between them. This CDR3 region has 13 residues. CDR1 and CDR2 (germline): MGHRA, YSYEKL. This chain's CDR3 is CASSQDGTREAFF. The CDR3 DNA is TGCGCCAGCAGCCAAGATGGAACCCGAGAGGCTTTCTTT.

This clone was found a few times. The genes are TRBV6-8 and TRBJ2-7; D is perhaps TRBD2 (5 bases). Trimming shortened V by 11 bases and J by 2 bases, and 13 bases separated the two germline ends. The germline V gene encodes CDR1 MNHGY and CDR2 SAAAGT. CDR3 length: 12 residues. The CDR3: CAVRGKTYEQYF. CDR3 sequence (DNA): TGTGCCGTCAGAGGGAAAACCTACGAGCAGTACTTC.

V gene TRBV10-1 combines with J gene TRBJ2-3; D ambiguous. The CDR3 runs to 14 residues. Germline loops: CDR1 WNHNN, CDR2 SYGVQD (reference sequence). Trimming removed 3 bases from V and 3 bases from J, with 10 bases in between. DNA of the CDR3: TGCGCCAGCAGTGAAAGGGCCGGGACAGATACGCAGTATTTT. It specifies CASSERAGTDTQYF.

By share, this clone ranks as medium-sized. This sequence joins TRBV11-3 and TRBJ2-2; TRBD1 agrees at 7 bases. CDR3 length equals 14 residues. Germline V gene lookup returns CDR1 SGHNT and CDR2 YENEEA. Trimming took 4 bases from V and 5 from J; bases not matched to a gene: 4. DNA of the CDR3: TGTGCCAGCAGCTCCGGACAGGATACCGGGGAGCTGTTTTTT. Its protein product is CASSSGQDTGELFF.

The rearrangement links TRBV29-1 to TRBJ2-7; 7 bases line up with TRBD2. The J segment lost 1 base and the V segment lost 4 bases, leaving 4 bases of the junction unmatched. Germline assignment: CDR1 SQVTM and CDR2 ANQGSEA. The CDR3 contains 13 residues. CDR3 coding DNA: TGCAGCGTTGCGCTAGCGGCGTCCTACGAGCAGTACTTC. This sequence encodes CSVALAASYEQYF.

This clone has just a few counts. This rearrangement joins TRBV11-3 to TRBJ2-1; 8 positions match TRBD2. J was trimmed by 8 bases and V by 3 bases; bases with no gene match: 6. The CDR3 extends over 14 amino acids. Per germline, CDR1 SGHNT and CDR2 YENEEA. DNA of the CDR3: TGTGCCAGCAGCTTGGGACTAGGGAACGATGAGCAGTTCTTC. Translating it yields CASSLGLGNDEQFF.

The chain has TRBV12-5 and TRBJ2-2, with 8 bases matching TRBD1. V lost 6 bases, J lost 1 base, and 7 bases stayed unmatched. CDR3 length: 16 amino acids. Germline loops: CDR1 LGHNT, CDR2 FRNRAP. In DNA, the CDR3 is TGTGCTAGTGGACCGCAGGGGGCGCTGAACACCGGGGAGCTGTTTTTT. Its protein is CASGPQGALNTGELFF.

This clone was seen only a few times. CDR3 nucleotide sequence: TGTGCCAGCAGCTTAGTAGGGACTAGCGTAGATACGCAGTATTTT. Residues: CASSLVGTSVDTQYF. This chain links TRBV11-3 with TRBJ2-3, with 10 bases identical to TRBD2. This CDR3 is 15 amino acids long. Germline V gene sequence: CDR1 SGHNT, CDR2 YENEEA. J lost 5 bases, V lost 1 base, and 3 bases had no gene match.

By proportion, this clone is medium-sized (0.01 to 0.1%). The V call is TRBV9, the J call TRBJ1-1; no reliable D call. The V and J ends lost 6 bases and 2 bases respectively, with 14 bases between them. CDR1 and CDR2 from the germline V gene are SGDLS and YYNGEE. This CDR3 contains 14 residues. CDR3 region: CASTVTDHNTEAFF. The CDR3 DNA reads TGTGCCAGCACCGTGACGGACCACAACACTGAAGCTTTCTTT. Full variable domain (missing parts from reference TRBV9 and TRBJ1-1): DSGVTQTPKHLITATGQRVTLRCSPRSGDLSVYWYQQSLDQGLQFLIQYYNGEERAKGNILERFSAQQFPDLHSELNLSSLELGDSALYFCASTVTDHNTEAFFGQGTRLTVV.

V gene TRBV19 combines with J gene TRBJ1-3; D remains ambiguous. The length of the CDR3 is 16 residues. The germline CDR1 and CDR2 sequences are LNHDA and SQIVND (reference sequence). Trimming took off 5 bases at V and 4 bases at J, with 18 bases between the two ends. This chain's CDR3 is CASSFRGSSSGNTIYF. The CDR3 DNA is TGTGCCAGTAGTTTCCGTGGGTCTTCCTCCGGAAACACCATATATTTT.

The gene calls are TRBV18 and TRBJ2-3, with 9 nucleotides matching TRBD1. This CDR3 contains 16 residues. Germline loops: CDR1 KGHSH, CDR2 LQKENI. The V and J ends lost 3 bases and 4 bases, in that order; junction bases with no gene match: 8. CDR3 protein: CASSPLGTGSPDTQYF. The DNA for the CDR3 is TGTGCCAGCTCACCCCTCGGGACAGGGAGCCCAGATACGCAGTATTTT.

This clone is categorized as medium-sized. The chain joins TRBV6-8 to TRBJ2-1, with D unclear. CDR3 length equals 15 residues. V dropped 6 bases and J dropped 4 bases, with 16 bases sitting between them. Germline V gene sequence: CDR1 MNHGY, CDR2 SAAAGT. The CDR3 DNA is TGTGCCAGCAGGCCTCCTGGGGTGACTTACAATGAGCAGTTCTTC. This sequence encodes CASRPPGVTYNEQFF.

This clone was recorded a few times. J is TRBJ2-2 and V is TRBV9, with 11 bases that match TRBD2. Unmatched junction bases numbered 14, after V lost 1 base and J lost 6 bases. This CDR3 has 19 residues. The germline gives CDR1 SGDLS, CDR2 YYNGEE. CDR3 sequence reads: CASSVLAGGLAGGAGELFF. CDR3 bases: TGTGCCAGCAGCGTACTAGCGGGAGGCCTCGCAGGTGGGGCCGGGGAGCTGTTTTTT.

The chain has TRBV19 and TRBJ2-5, with D unresolved. The CDR3 extends over 14 amino acids. CDR1 is LNHDA and CDR2 is SQIVND in the germline V gene (reference sequence). The V end was cut by 5 bases, the J end by 1 base, with 11 bases between. The CDR3 is CASSRAWSQETQYF. As DNA, the CDR3 is TGTGCCAGTAGTCGCGCATGGAGCCAAGAGACCCAGTACTTC.

This clone was observed a handful of times. The rearrangement uses TRBV19 and TRBJ2-7; 10 bases are a match to TRBD2. Germline V gene lookup returns CDR1 LNHDA and CDR2 SQIVND (reference sequence). J lost 0 bases, V lost 5 bases, and 7 bases had no gene match. The CDR3 length is 16 residues. The CDR3: CASSENSGRSSYEQYF. As DNA, the CDR3 is TGTGCCAGTAGTGAAAATAGCGGGAGGAGCTCCTACGAGCAGTACTTC.

The chain uses TRBV18 and TRBJ1-1; 10 bases fit TRBD1. Per the germline V gene, CDR1 is KGHSH and CDR2 is LQKENI. V was clipped by 2 bases and J by 1 base; unmatched bases: 4. The CDR3 length is 16 residues. The CDR3 nucleotides read TGTGCCAGCTCACCATCGGGACAGGGGTCGAACACTGAAGCTTTCTTT. It encodes CASSPSGQGSNTEAFF.

This clone occurred a few times. The chain couples TRBV7-5 to TRBJ2-2; the table names TRBD2, a call not compared with the DNA. TRBV7-5 is annotated as a pseudogene. The CDR3 spans 14 residues. CDR3 sequence: CASSFRGGTGELFF. CDR3 bases: TGTGCCAGCAGCTTCCGGGGGGGTACCGGGGAGCTGTTTTTT.

This clone was seen a handful of times. CDR3: CASSFRGDQTEAFF. The CDR3 DNA reads as TGTGCCAGCAGCTTCAGGGGCGACCAGACTGAAGCTTTCTTT. The J gene is TRBJ1-1, the V gene TRBV11-3; the D gene is possibly TRBD1 (6 bases). V gave up 3 bases and J gave up 5 bases, with 13 bases separating them. This CDR3 is built from 14 residues. The germline gives CDR1 SGHNT, CDR2 YENEEA.